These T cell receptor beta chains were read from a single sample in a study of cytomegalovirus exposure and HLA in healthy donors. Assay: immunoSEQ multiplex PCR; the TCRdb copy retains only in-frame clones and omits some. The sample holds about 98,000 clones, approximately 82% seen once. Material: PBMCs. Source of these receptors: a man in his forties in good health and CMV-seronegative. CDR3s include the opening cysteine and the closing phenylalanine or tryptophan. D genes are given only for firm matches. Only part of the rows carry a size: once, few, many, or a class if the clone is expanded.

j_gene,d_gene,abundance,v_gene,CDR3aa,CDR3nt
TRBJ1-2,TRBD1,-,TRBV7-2,CASRRGQGTGGYTF,TGTGCCAGCAGAAGAGGACAGGGCACGGGTGGCTACACCTTC
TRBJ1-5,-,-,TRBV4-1,CASSQDGQGNQPQHF,TGCGCCAGCAGCCAAGATGGCCAGGGCAATCAGCCCCAGCATTTT
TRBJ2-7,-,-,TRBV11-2,CASSLDRLSYEQYF,TGTGCCAGCAGCTTGGACAGACTTTCCTACGAGCAGTACTTC
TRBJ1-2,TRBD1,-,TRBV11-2,CASSADRGLGYTF,TGTGCCAGCAGCGCGGACAGGGGGCTTGGCTACACCTTC
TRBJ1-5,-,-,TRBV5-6,CASSWGDQPQHF,TGTGCCAGCAGCTGGGGCGATCAGCCCCAGCATTTT
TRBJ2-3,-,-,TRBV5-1,CASSFGGGTDTQYF,TGCGCCAGCAGCTTCGGCGGGGGCACAGATACGCAGTATTTT
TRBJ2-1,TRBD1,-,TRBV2,CASRGIDRGTYNEQFF,TGTGCCAGCAGAGGAATTGACAGGGGAACGTACAATGAGCAGTTCTTC
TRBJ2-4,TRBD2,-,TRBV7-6,CASSLGPIRGGMLAKNIQYF,TGTGCCAGCAGCTTAGGCCCAATCCGCGGGGGGATGCTAGCCAAAAACATTCAGTACTTC
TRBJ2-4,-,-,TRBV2,CASVSGEMNIQYF,TGTGCCAGCGTGAGTGGGGAGATGAACATTCAGTACTTC
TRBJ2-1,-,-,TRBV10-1,CASSNGLTHDEQFF,TGCGCCAGCAGTAACGGACTCACTCACGATGAGCAGTTCTTC
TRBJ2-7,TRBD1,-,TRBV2,CASNDRDRVYEQYF,TGTGCCAGCAATGACCGGGACAGGGTCTACGAGCAGTACTTC
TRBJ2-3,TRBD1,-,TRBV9,CASSADRGRTMDTQYF,TGTGCCAGCAGCGCGGACAGGGGGCGGACTATGGATACGCAGTATTTT
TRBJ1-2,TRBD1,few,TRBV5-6,CASSLGAGGAGGYTF,TGTGCCAGCAGCTTGGGGGCAGGGGGCGCGGGCGGCTACACCTTC
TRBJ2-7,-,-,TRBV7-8,CASSPRRDLPARVYEQYF,TGTGCCAGCAGCCCCCGCCGGGACTTACCCGCCCGTGTCTACGAGCAGTACTTC
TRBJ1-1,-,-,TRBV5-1,CASSLGGVGEAFF,TGCGCCAGCAGCTTGGGGGGAGTCGGTGAAGCTTTCTTT
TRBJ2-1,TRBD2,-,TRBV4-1,CASSLHPGLAYNEQFF,TGCGCCAGCAGCCTCCATCCGGGACTAGCCTACAATGAGCAGTTCTTC
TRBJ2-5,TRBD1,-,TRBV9,CAGLRGPYQETQYF,TGTGCTGGCCTAAGGGGGCCGTACCAAGAGACCCAGTACTTC
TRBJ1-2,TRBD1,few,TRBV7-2,CASSLDLTGAPRGGYTF,TGTGCCAGCAGCTTAGACTTGACAGGGGCGCCACGGGGCGGCTACACCTTC
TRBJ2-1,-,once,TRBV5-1,CASSSRGGRINNEQFF,TGCGCCAGCAGCTCACGGGGAGGCAGGATAAACAATGAGCAGTTCTTC
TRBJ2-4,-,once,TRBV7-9,CASSLSREVLAKNIQYF,TGTGCCAGCAGCTTGAGTCGTGAGGTACTAGCCAAAAACATTCAGTACTTC
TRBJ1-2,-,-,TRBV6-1,CASTEGSKGGGHTF,TGTGCCAGCACCGAAGGGAGTAAGGGTGGTGGTCACACCTTC
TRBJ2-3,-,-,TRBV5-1,CASTVQQPLTDTQYF,TGCGCCAGCACCGTCCAACAGCCACTCACAGATACGCAGTATTTT
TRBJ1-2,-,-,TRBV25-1,CASSEYTEPYGYTF,TGTGCCAGCAGTGAATATACAGAGCCCTATGGCTACACCTTC
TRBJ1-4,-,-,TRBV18,CASSPRGSDAYEKLFF,TGTGCCAGCTCACCACGAGGGTCAGACGCGTATGAAAAACTGTTTTTT
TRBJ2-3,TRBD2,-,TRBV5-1,CASSWGLAGGPTDTQYF,TGCGCCAGCAGCTGGGGACTAGCGGGGGGGCCGACAGATACGCAGTATTTT
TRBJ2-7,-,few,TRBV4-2,CASSQAPGSSYEQYF,TGTGCCAGCAGCCAAGCCCCGGGTAGCTCCTACGAGCAGTACTTC
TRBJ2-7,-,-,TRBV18,CASSPSGGEQYF,TGTGCCAGCTCACCTTCCGGCGGTGAGCAGTACTTC
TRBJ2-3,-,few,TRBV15,CATSIGTYGDTQYF,TGTGCCACCAGCATAGGGACTTATGGGGATACGCAGTATTTT
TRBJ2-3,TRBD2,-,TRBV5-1,CASSLETSGDTDTQYF,TGCGCCAGCAGCTTGGAGACTAGCGGGGACACAGATACGCAGTATTTT
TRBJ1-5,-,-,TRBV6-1,CASKEGGTYQPQHF,TGTGCCAGCAAGGAGGGAGGGACCTATCAGCCCCAGCATTTT
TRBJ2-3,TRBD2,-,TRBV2,CASRRGGGLAGTDTQYF,TGTGCCAGCAGGAGAGGAGGGGGGCTAGCGGGGACAGATACGCAGTATTTT
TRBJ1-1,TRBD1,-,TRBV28,CASRTGTANTEAFF,TGTGCCAGCAGGACGGGGACAGCGAACACTGAAGCTTTCTTT
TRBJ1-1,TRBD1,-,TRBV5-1,CASSLGQGRVTEAFF,TGCGCCAGCAGCCTCGGACAGGGAAGGGTCACTGAAGCTTTCTTT
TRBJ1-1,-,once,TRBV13,CASSNRGISEAFF,TGTGCCAGCAGCAACCGGGGGATTTCTGAAGCTTTCTTT
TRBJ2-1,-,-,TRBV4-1,CASSQDTFTGDSHNEQFF,TGCGCCAGCAGCCAAGATACTTTCACAGGAGATTCCCACAATGAGCAGTTCTTC
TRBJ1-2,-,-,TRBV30,CASLRTLVTHHPNYGYTF,TGTGCCTCTCTACGTACGTTGGTCACCCATCACCCTAACTATGGCTACACCTTC
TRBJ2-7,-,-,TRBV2,CASSGTTPPYEQYF,TGTGCCAGCAGCGGGACAACTCCCCCCTACGAGCAGTACTTC
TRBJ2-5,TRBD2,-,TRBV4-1,CASSHGELAGFFETQYF,TGCGCCAGCAGCCATGGTGAGCTAGCGGGGTTTTTTGAGACCCAGTACTTC
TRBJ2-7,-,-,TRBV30,CAWSASVNHEQYF,TGTGCCTGGAGTGCGTCAGTTAACCACGAGCAGTACTTC
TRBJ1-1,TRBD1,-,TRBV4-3,CASSQDTTGAGYEAFF,TGCGCCAGCAGCCAAGACACGACAGGGGCGGGGTATGAAGCTTTCTTT
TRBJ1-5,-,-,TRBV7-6,CASSLESGLGGQPQHF,TGTGCCAGCAGCTTAGAATCGGGACTTGGCGGTCAGCCCCAGCATTTT
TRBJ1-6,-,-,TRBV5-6,CASSLLRGGKYNSPLHF,TGTGCCAGCAGCTTGCTCCGGGGGGGGAAGTATAATTCACCCCTCCACTTT
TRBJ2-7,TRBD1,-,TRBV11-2,CASSTGTGSYEQYF,TGTGCCAGCAGCACCGGGACAGGGAGCTACGAGCAGTACTTC
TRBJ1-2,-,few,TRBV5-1,CASSQKTGNYGYTF,TGCGCCAGCAGCCAGAAGACAGGCAACTATGGCTACACCTTC
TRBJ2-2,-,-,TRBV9,CASSVDGAGELFF,TGTGCCAGCAGCGTAGACGGGGCCGGGGAGCTGTTTTTT
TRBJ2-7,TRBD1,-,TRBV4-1,CASSHPGGAYEQYF,TGCGCCAGCAGCCACCCAGGGGGCGCTTACGAGCAGTACTTC
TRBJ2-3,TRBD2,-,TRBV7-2,CAGGLAGVQDTQYF,TGTGCCGGAGGACTAGCGGGGGTCCAAGATACGCAGTATTTT